These T cell receptor beta chains were read from a single sample in a study of blood T cells in healthy people across ages. TCRdb fed the 5' RACE reads into MiXCR, producing one record per CDR3 protein. The data show about 840,000 distinct CDR3 sequences, about 29% seen once. These records were also assigned to another study, of T cells of mothers and their children.

The sequencing sample was made of blood. All receptors derive from a woman aged 40-49 years in good health. The CDR3 runs from the conserved cysteine through the conserved F or W. D genes are given only for firm matches. The listing skips clone size in some rows; elsewhere it reads once, few, many or a size class.

clone_size j_call v_call d_call cdr3_aa cdr3_nt
NA TRBJ2-7 TRBV6-2/TRBV6-3 TRBD2 CASSQRLAGGIYEQYF TGTGCCAGCAGCCAAAGACTAGCCGGGGGGATCTACGAGCAGTACTTC
NA TRBJ1-6 TRBV5-1 TRBD1 CASSLGEGAFSPLHF TGCGCCAGCAGCTTGGGTGAGGGGGCTTTTTCACCCCTCCACTTT
NA TRBJ1-2 TRBV6-6 NA CASSSSGTHYGYTF TGTGCCAGCAGTAGCTCCGGGACCCACTATGGCTACACCTTC
NA TRBJ1-2 TRBV19 NA CASSITTDTYGYTF TGTGCCAGTAGTATAACGACGGACACCTATGGCTACACCTTC
few TRBJ2-5 TRBV3-1 NA CASSPLEGSPNGKTQYF TGTGCCAGCAGCCCTTTAGAGGGTAGCCCAAACGGGAAGACCCAGTACTTC
many TRBJ2-3 TRBV7-6 NA CASSSPLDTQYF TGTGCCAGCAGCTCCCCTTTAGATACGCAGTATTTT
few TRBJ2-5 TRBV5-5 NA CASSPRTGVGETQYF TGTGCCAGCAGCCCGAGGACGGGAGTTGGAGAGACCCAGTACTTC
NA TRBJ2-3 TRBV7-2 TRBD2 CASSLALASGTYTDTQYF TGTGCCAGCAGCTTAGCTTTGGCTAGCGGGACATACACAGATACGCAGTATTTT
NA TRBJ2-1 TRBV9 TRBD1 CASSATGGRDNEQFF TGTGCCAGCAGTGCTACAGGGGGCCGGGACAATGAGCAGTTCTTC
few TRBJ2-7 TRBV7-2 TRBD2 CASSLGLAGSFYEQYF TGTGCCAGCAGCTTAGGGCTAGCGGGGAGCTTCTACGAGCAGTACTTC